These 3 T cell receptor beta chains were sequenced from one sample in a study of blood T cell repertoires in COVID-19 (dated by TCRdb to about 2020). Library construction relied on the immunoSEQ multiplex PCR assay. In TCRdb, the immuneACCESS table is reduced to in-frame sequences with V and J assigned. These tables do not hold every clone; where another copy was compared, an unresolved V gene accounts for under half, and the others remain unexplained. Counted in this sample were more than 200,000 clones; approximately 86% of them appeared once. The ten biggest clones cover around 0.67% of the sample. The sequenced sample was peripheral blood. These receptor sequences come from a human donor in a cohort sampled during active COVID-19.

This clone came up once. The chain joins TRBV7-2 to TRBJ2-7; the match to TRBD2 covers 9 bases. J lost 6 bases, V lost 4 bases, and 10 bases had no gene match. Germline CDR1 SGHTA, CDR2 FQGNSA. The CDR3 contains 15 residues. CDR3: CASSSLAGVSGEQYF. The CDR3, as DNA: TGTGCCAGCAGCTCGTTAGCGGGAGTCTCGGGCGAGCAGTACTTC.

The chain carries TRBV11-2 and TRBJ2-7, with 13 bases aligning to TRBD2. J lost 2 bases, V lost 4 bases, and 2 bases had no gene match. Germline V lookup: CDR1 SGHAT, CDR2 FQNNGV. The CDR3 runs to 15 residues. For the CDR3, the DNA is TGTGCCAGCAGCTCGGGACTAGCGGGAACCTACGAGCAGTACTTC. Protein product: CASSSGLAGTYEQYF.

The chain carries TRBV11-3 and TRBJ2-6, with 7 bases matching TRBD1. The CDR3 is made up of 18 amino acids. Germline CDR1 SGHNT, CDR2 YENEEA. The junction had 16 bases not matched to a gene; V was cut back by 1 base and J by 10 bases. CDR3 loop: CASSLVSPPAGGLNVLTF. In DNA form, the CDR3 reads TGTGCCAGCAGCTTAGTCTCGCCCCCGGCAGGGGGTCTGAACGTCCTGACTTTC.